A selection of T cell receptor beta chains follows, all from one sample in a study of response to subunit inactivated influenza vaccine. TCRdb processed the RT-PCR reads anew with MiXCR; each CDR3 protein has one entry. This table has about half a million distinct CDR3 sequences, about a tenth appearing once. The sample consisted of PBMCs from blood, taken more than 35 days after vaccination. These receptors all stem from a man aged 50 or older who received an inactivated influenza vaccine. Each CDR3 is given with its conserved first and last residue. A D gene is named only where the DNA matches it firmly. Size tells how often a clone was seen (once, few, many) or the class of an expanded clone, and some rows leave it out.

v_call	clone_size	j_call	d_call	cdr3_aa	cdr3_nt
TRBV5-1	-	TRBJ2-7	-	CASGLRDRFHEQYF	TGCGCCAGCGGGCTCCGAGACAGGTTCCACGAGCAGTACTTC
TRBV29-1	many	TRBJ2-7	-	CSVEDVREEHYEQYF	TGCAGCGTTGAAGATGTCCGTGAAGAACACTACGAGCAGTACTTC
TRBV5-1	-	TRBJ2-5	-	CASSLAGPGVETQYF	TGCGCCAGCAGCTTGGCCGGCCCAGGGGTGGAGACCCAGTACTTC
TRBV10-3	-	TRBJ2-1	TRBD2	CAISDTSGVYNEQFF	TGTGCCATCAGTGATACTAGCGGGGTTTACAATGAGCAGTTCTTC
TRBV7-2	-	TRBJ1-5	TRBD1	CASSLLQGFWQPQHF	TGTGCCAGCAGCTTACTACAGGGGTTCTGGCAGCCCCAGCATTTT
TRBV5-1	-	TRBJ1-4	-	CASSFGTAPANEKLFF	TGCGCCAGCAGCTTTGGAACAGCTCCGGCTAATGAAAAACTGTTTTTT
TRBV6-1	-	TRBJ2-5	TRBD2	CASSGTSGSSWETQYF	TGTGCCAGCAGCGGGACTAGCGGGAGTTCATGGGAGACCCAGTACTTC
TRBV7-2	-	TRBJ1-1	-	CASSLAAGVNTEAFF	TGTGCCAGCAGCTTAGCGGCGGGGGTGAACACTGAAGCTTTCTTT
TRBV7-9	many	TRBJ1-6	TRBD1	CASSLGQGSSPLHF	TGTGCCAGCAGCTTAGGACAGGGCAGTTCACCCCTCCACTTT
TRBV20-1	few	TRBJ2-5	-	CSAEERNQETQYF	TGCAGTGCTGAGGAGCGAAACCAAGAGACCCAGTACTTC
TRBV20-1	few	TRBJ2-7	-	CSAQGEGYEQYF	TGCAGTGCCCAAGGAGAGGGGTACGAGCAGTACTTC
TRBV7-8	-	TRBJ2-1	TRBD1	CASSLAWDRELNEQFF	TGTGCCAGCAGCTTAGCCTGGGACAGGGAACTTAATGAGCAGTTCTTC
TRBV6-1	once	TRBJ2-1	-	CASSQQTVIYNEQFF	TGTGCCAGCAGTCAGCAGACGGTAATCTACAATGAGCAGTTCTTC
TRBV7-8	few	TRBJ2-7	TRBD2	CASRLTGLDYEQYF	TGTGCCAGCAGACTTACGGGACTAGACTACGAGCAGTACTTC
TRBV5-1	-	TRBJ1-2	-	CASSLTGEANYGYTF	TGCGCCAGCAGCCTGACAGGCGAAGCTAACTATGGCTACACCTTC
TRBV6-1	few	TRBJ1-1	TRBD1	CASSEGQGLSAFF	TGTGCCAGCAGTGAAGGACAGGGTTTATCAGCTTTCTTT
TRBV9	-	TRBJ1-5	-	CASSVGSGAGQPQHF	TGTGCCAGCAGCGTGGGGTCGGGGGCCGGTCAGCCCCAGCATTTT
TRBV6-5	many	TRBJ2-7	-	CASSRGSEQYF	TGTGCCAGCTCCCGGGGGTCCGAGCAGTACTTC
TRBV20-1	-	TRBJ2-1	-	CSAGRGGLDNEQFF	TGCAGTGCGGGCAGGGGGGGACTAGACAATGAGCAGTTCTTC
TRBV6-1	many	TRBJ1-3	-	CASRTGSGNTIYF	TGTGCCAGCAGAACGGGCTCTGGAAACACCATATATTTT
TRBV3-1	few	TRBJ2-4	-	CASSQAGVLAKNIQYF	TGTGCCAGCAGCCAAGCGGGAGTACTAGCCAAAAACATTCAGTACTTC
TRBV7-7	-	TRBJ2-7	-	CASSSLRRGAYEQYF	TGTGCTAGCAGCTCTCTTAGGCGGGGAGCCTACGAGCAGTACTTC
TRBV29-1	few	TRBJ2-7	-	CSVRGAGYEQYF	TGCAGCGTTCGGGGGGCCGGGTACGAGCAGTACTTC
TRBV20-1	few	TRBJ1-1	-	CSALDRKGARAEAFF	TGCAGTGCCCTCGACAGGAAGGGAGCGAGGGCTGAAGCTTTCTTT
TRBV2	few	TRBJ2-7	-	CASSVVGDEQYF	TGTGCCAGCAGCGTCGTTGGGGACGAGCAGTACTTC
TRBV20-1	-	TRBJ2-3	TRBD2	CSATTSGVYTQYF	TGCAGTGCTACGACTAGCGGGGTATATACGCAGTATTTT
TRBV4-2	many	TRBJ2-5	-	CASSQGAGSWETQYF	TGTGCCAGCAGCCAAGGGGCAGGGTCGTGGGAGACCCAGTACTTC
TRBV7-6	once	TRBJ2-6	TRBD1	CASSLLRVDREFSGANVLTF	TGTGCCAGCAGCTTACTGAGGGTAGACAGGGAATTCTCTGGGGCCAACGTCCTGACTTTC
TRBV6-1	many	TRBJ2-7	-	CASSAPGHLYEQYF	TGTGCCAGCAGTGCCCCGGGGCACCTATACGAGCAGTACTTC
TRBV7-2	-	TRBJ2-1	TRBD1	CASQKQDRANNEQFF	TGTGCCAGCCAGAAACAGGACAGGGCGAACAATGAGCAGTTCTTC
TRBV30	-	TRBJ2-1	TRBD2	CAWSEFLAGAHNEQFF	TGTGCCTGGAGTGAGTTCCTAGCGGGCGCTCACAATGAGCAGTTCTTC
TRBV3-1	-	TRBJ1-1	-	CASSQDIGTVEVFF	TGTGCCAGCAGCCAAGATATAGGGACGGTCGAAGTTTTCTTT
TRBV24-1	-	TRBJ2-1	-	CATSDRPYNEQFF	TGTGCCACCAGTGACCGACCGTACAATGAGCAGTTCTTC
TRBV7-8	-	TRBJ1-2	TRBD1	CASSLSGTGAGYTF	TGTGCCAGCAGCTTAAGTGGGACAGGGGCAGGCTACACCTTC
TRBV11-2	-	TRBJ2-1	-	CASSPDREGLQFF	TGTGCCAGCAGCCCGGACAGGGAGGGTCTGCAGTTCTTC
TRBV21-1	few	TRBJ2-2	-	CASSIEGQPNTGELFF	TGTGCCAGCAGCATCGAGGGACAGCCAAACACCGGGGAGCTGTTTTTT
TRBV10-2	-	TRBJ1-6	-	CASSLQGSPLHF	TGCGCCAGCAGCTTGCAGGGTTCACCCCTCCACTTT
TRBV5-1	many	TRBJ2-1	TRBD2	CASSFAPSSGPAYNEQFF	TGCGCCAGCAGCTTCGCCCCCAGTAGCGGGCCCGCCTACAATGAGCAGTTCTTC
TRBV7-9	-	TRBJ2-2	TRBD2	CASSLWGGGNTGELFF	TGTGCCAGCAGCTTATGGGGCGGGGGAAACACCGGGGAGCTGTTTTTT
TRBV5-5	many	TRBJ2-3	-	CASSLEGIGGTDTQYF	TGTGCCAGCAGCTTGGAGGGCATTGGGGGAACAGATACGCAGTATTTT
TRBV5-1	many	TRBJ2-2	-	CASSLVGGIQRNTGELFF	TGCGCCAGCAGCTTGGTCGGCGGAATCCAAAGAAACACCGGGGAGCTGTTTTTT